This entry features one TCR beta chain sequence. The CDR3 spans 15 residues. From germline, CDR1 is SGDLS and CDR2 YYNGEE. V dropped 3 bases and J dropped 3; count of bases not matched to a gene: 1. This sample was included in a study of blood T cell repertoires in COVID-19. As for the study in general: Spain, Italy and the United States supplied samples that represented acute and convalescent COVID-19. PBMCs, B-cell-depleted T cells, or T cells were the source of the cDNA or gDNA that made up the material.

In the original analysis: Amplification of reference gene primers provided the estimated nucleated cell counts. The table came from immunoSEQ multiplex PCR; TCRdb's copy has only in-frame clones and leaves some out. V and J calls and clone size are as listed in that table; D and trimming were resolved from the DNA. The data hold 130,000 or so clones, with around 81% observed a single time. What was sequenced was peripheral blood. The sequence was obtained from a human donor in a cohort sampled during active COVID-19. The chain uses TRBV9 and TRBJ2-1, with TRBD2 matching 12 bases. The CDR3 DNA is TGTGCCAGCAGCGAACTAGCGGGAGGCTACAATGAGCAGTTCTTC. It codes for CASSELAGGYNEQFF. The full variable domain, completed using reference TRBV9 and TRBJ2-1, is DSGVTQTPKHLITATGQRVTLRCSPRSGDLSVYWYQQSLDQGLQFLIQYYNGEERAKGNILERFSAQQFPDLHSELNLSSLELGDSALYFCASSELAGGYNEQFFGPGTRLTVL.